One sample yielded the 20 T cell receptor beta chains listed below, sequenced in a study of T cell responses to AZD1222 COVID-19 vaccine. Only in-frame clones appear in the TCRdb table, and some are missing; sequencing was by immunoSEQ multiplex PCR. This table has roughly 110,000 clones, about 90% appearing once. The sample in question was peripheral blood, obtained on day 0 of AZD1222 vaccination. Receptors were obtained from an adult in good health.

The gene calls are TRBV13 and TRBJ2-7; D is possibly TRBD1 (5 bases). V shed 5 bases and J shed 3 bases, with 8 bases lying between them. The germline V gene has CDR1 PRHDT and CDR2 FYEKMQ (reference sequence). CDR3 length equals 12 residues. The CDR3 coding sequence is TGTGCCAGCAGCCAAGGGGTCTACGAGCAGTACTTC. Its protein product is CASSQGVYEQYF.

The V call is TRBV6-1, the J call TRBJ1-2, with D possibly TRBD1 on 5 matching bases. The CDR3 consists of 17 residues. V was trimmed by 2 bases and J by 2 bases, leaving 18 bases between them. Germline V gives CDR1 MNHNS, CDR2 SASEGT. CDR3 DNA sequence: TGTGCCAGCAGTGAATCCGGGGGAATAGAAGCCAACTATGGCTACACCTTC. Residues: CASSESGGIEANYGYTF.

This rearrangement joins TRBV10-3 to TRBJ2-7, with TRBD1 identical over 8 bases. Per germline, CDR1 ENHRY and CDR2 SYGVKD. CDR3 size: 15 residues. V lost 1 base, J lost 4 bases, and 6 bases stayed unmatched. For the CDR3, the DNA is TGTGCCATCAGTGAGTTAGGACAGGGAGCTTACGAGCAGTACTTC. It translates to CAISELGQGAYEQYF.

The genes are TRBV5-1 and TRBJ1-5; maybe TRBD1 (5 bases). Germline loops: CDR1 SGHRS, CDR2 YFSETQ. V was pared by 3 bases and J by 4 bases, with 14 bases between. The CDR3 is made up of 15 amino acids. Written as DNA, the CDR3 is TGCGCCAGCAGCTCAACCAGCGGGGGTAATCAGCCCCAGCATTTT. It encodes CASSSTSGGNQPQHF.

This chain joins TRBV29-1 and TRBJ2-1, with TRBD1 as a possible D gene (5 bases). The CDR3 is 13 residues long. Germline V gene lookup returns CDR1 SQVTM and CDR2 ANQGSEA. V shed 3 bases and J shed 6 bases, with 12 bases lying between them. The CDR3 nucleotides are TGCAGCGTTGACGGTATAGGGGCCAATGAGCAGTTCTTC. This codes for CSVDGIGANEQFF.

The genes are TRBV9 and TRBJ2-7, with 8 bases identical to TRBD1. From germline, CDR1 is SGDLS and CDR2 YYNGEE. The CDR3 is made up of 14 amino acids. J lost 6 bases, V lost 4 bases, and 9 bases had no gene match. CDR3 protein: CASSPRAGGFEQYF. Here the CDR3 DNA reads TGTGCCAGCAGCCCTCGGGCAGGGGGCTTCGAGCAGTACTTC.

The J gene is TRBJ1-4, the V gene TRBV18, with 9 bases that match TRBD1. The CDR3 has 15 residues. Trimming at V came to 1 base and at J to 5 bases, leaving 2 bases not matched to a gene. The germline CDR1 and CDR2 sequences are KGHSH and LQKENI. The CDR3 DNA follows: TGTGCCAGCTCACCACTCGGGACAGGGAATGAAAAACTGTTTTTT. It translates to CASSPLGTGNEKLFF.

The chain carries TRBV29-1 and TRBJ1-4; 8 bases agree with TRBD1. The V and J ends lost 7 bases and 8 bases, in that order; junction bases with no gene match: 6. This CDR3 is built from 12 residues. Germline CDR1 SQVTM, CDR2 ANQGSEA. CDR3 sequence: CSGTGGAEKLFF. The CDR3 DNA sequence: TGCAGCGGAACAGGGGGAGCGGAAAAACTGTTTTTT.

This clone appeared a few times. The DNA for the CDR3 is TGTGCTAGTGGAAAGACTGTTGCGGAGTCAGATACGCAGTATTTT. Translating gives CASGKTVAESDTQYF. The V gene is TRBV12-5, the J gene TRBJ2-3; D ambiguous. This CDR3 is 15 amino acids long. V lost 6 bases and J 4 bases, leaving 17 bases between the germline ends. CDR1 and CDR2 from the germline V gene are LGHNT and FRNRAP.

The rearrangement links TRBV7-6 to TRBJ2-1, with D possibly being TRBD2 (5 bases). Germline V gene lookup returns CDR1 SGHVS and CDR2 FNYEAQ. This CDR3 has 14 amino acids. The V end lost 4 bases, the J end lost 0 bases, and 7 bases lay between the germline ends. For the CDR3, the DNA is TGTGCCAGCAGCTCGGGGAGCTCCTACAATGAGCAGTTCTTC. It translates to CASSSGSSYNEQFF.

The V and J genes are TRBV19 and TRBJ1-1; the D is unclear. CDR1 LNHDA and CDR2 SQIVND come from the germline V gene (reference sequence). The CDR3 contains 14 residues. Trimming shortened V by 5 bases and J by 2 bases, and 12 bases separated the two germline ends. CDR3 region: CASSSAVLNTEAFF. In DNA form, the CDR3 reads TGTGCCAGTAGTTCCGCAGTACTAAACACTGAAGCTTTCTTT.

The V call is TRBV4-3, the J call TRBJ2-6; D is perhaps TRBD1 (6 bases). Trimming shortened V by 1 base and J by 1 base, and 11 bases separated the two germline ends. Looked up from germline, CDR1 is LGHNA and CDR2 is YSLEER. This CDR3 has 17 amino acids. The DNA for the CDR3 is TGCGCCAGCAGCCAAGGGGACACCTATTCTGGGGCCAACGTCCTGACTTTC. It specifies CASSQGDTYSGANVLTF.

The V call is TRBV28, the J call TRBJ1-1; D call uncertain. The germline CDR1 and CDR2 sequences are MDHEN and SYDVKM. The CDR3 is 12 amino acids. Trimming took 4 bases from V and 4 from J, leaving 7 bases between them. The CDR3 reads CASSSVGTEAFF. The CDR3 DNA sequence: TGTGCCAGCAGTTCGGTCGGCACTGAAGCTTTCTTT.

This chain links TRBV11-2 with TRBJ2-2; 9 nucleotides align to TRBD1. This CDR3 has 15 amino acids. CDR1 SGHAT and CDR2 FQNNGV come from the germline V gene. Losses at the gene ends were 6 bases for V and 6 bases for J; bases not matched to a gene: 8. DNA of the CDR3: TGTGCCAGCAGACCAGGACAGGGGCGCTCCGGGGAGCTGTTTTTT. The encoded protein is CASRPGQGRSGELFF. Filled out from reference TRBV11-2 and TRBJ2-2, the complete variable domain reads EAGVAQSPRYKIIEKRQSVAFWCNPISGHATLYWYQQILGQGPKLLIQFQNNGVVDDSQLPKDRFSAERLKGVDSTLKIQPAKLEDSAVYLCASRPGQGRSGELFFGEGSRLTVL.

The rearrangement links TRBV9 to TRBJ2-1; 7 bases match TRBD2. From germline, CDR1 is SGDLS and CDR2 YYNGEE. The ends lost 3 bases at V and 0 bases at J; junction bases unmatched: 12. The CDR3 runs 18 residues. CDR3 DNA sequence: TGTGCCAGCAGCGGCCAGGGTTCGGGCGGGAGCTCCTACAATGAGCAGTTCTTC. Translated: CASSGQGSGGSSYNEQFF.

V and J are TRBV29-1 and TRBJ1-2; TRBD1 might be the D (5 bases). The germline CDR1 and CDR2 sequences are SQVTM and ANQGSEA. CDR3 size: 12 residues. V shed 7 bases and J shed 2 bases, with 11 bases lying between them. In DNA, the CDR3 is TGCAGCGCAGGGAGAGGAAACTATGGCTACACCTTC. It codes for CSAGRGNYGYTF.

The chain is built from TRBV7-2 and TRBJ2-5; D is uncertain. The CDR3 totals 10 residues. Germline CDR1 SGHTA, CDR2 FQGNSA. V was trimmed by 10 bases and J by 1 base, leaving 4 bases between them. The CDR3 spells CAIVQETQYF. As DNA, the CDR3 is TGTGCCATAGTCCAAGAGACCCAGTACTTC.

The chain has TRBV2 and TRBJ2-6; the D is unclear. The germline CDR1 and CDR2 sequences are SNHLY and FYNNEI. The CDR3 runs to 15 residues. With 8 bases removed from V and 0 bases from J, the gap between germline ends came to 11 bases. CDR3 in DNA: TGTGCCAGCCTAAGACACCCCTCTGGGGCCAACGTCCTGACTTTC. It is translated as CASLRHPSGANVLTF.

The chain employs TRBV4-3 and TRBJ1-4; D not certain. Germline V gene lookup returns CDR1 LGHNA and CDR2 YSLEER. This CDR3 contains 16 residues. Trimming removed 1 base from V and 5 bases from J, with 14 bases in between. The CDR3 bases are TGCGCCAGCAGCCAAGCAGCCCCCGGTGGGAATGAAAAACTGTTTTTT. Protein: CASSQAAPGGNEKLFF.

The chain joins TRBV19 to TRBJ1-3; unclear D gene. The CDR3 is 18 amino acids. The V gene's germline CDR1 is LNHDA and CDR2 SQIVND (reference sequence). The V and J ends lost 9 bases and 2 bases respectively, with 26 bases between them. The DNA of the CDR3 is TGTGCCAGCCGAGCCAGTGGAGGGTTTCCCCCCACTGGAAACACCATATATTTT. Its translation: CASRASGGFPPTGNTIYF.